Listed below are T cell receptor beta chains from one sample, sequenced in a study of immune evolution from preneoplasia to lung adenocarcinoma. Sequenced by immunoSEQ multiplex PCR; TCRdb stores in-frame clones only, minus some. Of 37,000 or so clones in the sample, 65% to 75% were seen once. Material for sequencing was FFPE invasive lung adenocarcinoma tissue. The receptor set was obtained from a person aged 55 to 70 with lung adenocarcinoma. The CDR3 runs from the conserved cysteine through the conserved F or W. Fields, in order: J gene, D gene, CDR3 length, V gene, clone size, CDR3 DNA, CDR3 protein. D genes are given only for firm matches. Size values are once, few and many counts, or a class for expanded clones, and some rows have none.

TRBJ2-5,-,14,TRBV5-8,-,TGTGCCAGCAGCGTATGGACCTTGCAAGAGACCCAGTACTTC,CASSVWTLQETQYF
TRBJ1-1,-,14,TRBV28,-,TGTGCCAGCAGCCTCCTCGGACAGATAACTGAAGCTTTCTTT,CASSLLGQITEAFF
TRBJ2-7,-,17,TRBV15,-,TGTGCCACCAGCACCTATAAGATAGGGAGCCATGGGAAGGAGCAGTACTTC,CATSTYKIGSHGKEQYF
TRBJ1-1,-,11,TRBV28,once,TGTGCCAGCAGCGCGGTGACTGAAGCTTTCTTT,CASSAVTEAFF
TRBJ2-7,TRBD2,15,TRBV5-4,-,TGTGCCAGCAGCTCGGCTAGCGGGATGACCTACGAGCAGTACTTC,CASSSASGMTYEQYF
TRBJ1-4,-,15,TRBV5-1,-,TGTGCCAGCGGATTAGGGGACTCAACTAATGAAAAACTGTTTTTT,CASGLGDSTNEKLFF
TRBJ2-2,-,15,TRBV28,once,TGTGCCAGCAGTTTTTATGCCAGTGCTCCCGGGGAGCTGTTTTTT,CASSFYASAPGELFF
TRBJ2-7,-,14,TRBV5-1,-,TGCGCCAGCAGCTCGGACTCTTCTAGCGTCGAGCAGTACTTC,CASSSDSSSVEQYF
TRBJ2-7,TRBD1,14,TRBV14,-,TGTGCCAGCAGCCAACGACAGGGGAGGCACGAGCAGTACTTC,CASSQRQGRHEQYF
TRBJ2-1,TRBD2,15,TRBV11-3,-,TGTGCCAGCAGCCCCGAGCGGGATTTAAGGCTAGAGCAGTTCTTC,CASSPERDLRLEQFF
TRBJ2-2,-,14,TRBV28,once,TGTGCCAGCAGTTTCGGCGCGGGCACCGGGGAGCTGTTTTTT,CASSFGAGTGELFF
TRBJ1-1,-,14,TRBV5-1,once,TGCGCCAGCAGCCAACGGACCTATGAAACTGAAGCTTTCTTT,CASSQRTYETEAFF
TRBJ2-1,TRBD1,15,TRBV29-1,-,TGCAGCGTGAGGACAGGGTTTCGCTCCTACAATGAGCAGTTCTTC,CSVRTGFRSYNEQFF
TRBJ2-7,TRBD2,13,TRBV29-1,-,TGCAGCGTTGGGGGGGGATCTCTCTACGAGCAGTACTTC,CSVGGGSLYEQYF
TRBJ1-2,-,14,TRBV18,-,TGTGCCAGCTCACCCCCGGTGGTTAACTATGGCTACACCTTC,CASSPPVVNYGYTF
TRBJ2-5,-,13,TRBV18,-,TGTGCCAGCCACCTCCCCGGACAAGAGACCCAGTACTTC,CASHLPGQETQYF
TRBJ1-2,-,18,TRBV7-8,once,TGTGCCAGCAGCTCAGCCCGTGAGGGGCTGACGGCTAACTATGGCTACACCTTC,CASSSAREGLTANYGYTF
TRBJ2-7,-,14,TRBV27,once,TGTGCCAGCAGTTCAGGAGGGGCCCTAGACGAGCAGTACTTC,CASSSGGALDEQYF